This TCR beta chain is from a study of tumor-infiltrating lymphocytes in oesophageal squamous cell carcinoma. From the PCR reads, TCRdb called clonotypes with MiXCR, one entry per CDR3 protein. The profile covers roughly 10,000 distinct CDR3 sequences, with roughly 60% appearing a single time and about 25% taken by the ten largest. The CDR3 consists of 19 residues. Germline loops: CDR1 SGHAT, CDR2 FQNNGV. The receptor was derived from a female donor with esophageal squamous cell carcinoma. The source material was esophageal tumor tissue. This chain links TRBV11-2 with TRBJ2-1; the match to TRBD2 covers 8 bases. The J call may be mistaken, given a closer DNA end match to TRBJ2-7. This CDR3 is CASRMDRVLADSSYNEQYF. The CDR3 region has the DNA TGTGCCAGCAGGATGGACCGGGTACTAGCGGATAGCTCCTACAATGAGCAGTACTTC.